Sequencing of this T cell receptor beta chain was carried out in a study of regulatory T cells in long-lasting Graves disease. In this sample, this clonotype turned up a few times. Documented time point: newly diagnosed GD, antithyroid drugs for less than 3 months. Isolated PBMC RNA provided the starting material for the TCR library. Blood from the periphery, around 9 milliliters in all, was drawn into EDTA tubes. Combining iRepertoire HTBI primers with Arm-PCR of CDR3 regions, the authors built TCR beta libraries. As processed by the authors: Taken together, the samples had 62 TRBV and more than 12 TRBJ segments identified. TCRdb processed the multiplex PCR reads anew with MiXCR; each CDR3 protein has one entry. The V and J calls follow TCRdb's processing rather than the paper's. The profile shows about 300,000 distinct CDR3 sequences, under 20% of them singletons. The receptor comes from a female donor with Graves disease. Sequencing used peripheral blood mononuclear cells (PBMCs), obtained at new diagnosis, from a patient treated with antithyroid drugs.

DNA of the CDR3: TGTGCCAGCAGTCAGACGGGCTTAAGCTCCTACGAGCAGTACTTC. It yields the protein CASSQTGLSSYEQYF. The J gene is TRBJ2-7, the V gene TRBV28; D is uncertain. V was clipped by 5 bases and J by 0 bases, with 14 bases between them. CDR1 is MDHEN and CDR2 is SYDVKM in the germline V gene. This CDR3 is built from 15 residues.